The table lists the clone carrying this T cell receptor beta chain with a count of one. This sample is part of a study of blood T cell repertoires in COVID-19. Overall study: The study drew acute and convalescent COVID-19 samples from the United States, Italy and Spain. The analysed material was cDNA or gDNA that came from T cells, B-cell-depleted T cells, or PBMCs.

Authors' processing steps: Reference gene primer amplification gave nucleated cell count estimates. Profiled with immunoSEQ multiplex PCR; TCRdb holds only in-frame clones, not every one. V and J calls and clone size are given by that table; D and trimming were obtained from the DNA. The sample yields over 90,000 clones, just under 85% seen once. Deletions cut 6 bases from V and 5 bases from J, with 17 bases between. CDR3 length equals 14 residues. Germline CDR1 MNHEY, CDR2 SVGAGI. Sequencing was performed on peripheral blood. This clonotype was sampled from a man in his forties or fifties with active or convalescent COVID-19. This chain links TRBV6-5 with TRBJ2-7, with a weak D call TRBD2 (6 bases). This CDR3 reads CASSAQGLSHEQYF. The CDR3 nucleotides are TGTGCCAGCAGCGCTCAGGGACTCTCGCACGAGCAGTACTTC.